This is a list of T cell receptor beta chains from one sample in a study of blood T cell repertoires in COVID-19. Generated by immunoSEQ multiplex PCR, the TCRdb table keeps only in-frame clones and is missing some. The top ten hold roughly 1.2% of the sample, which has a few hundred thousand clones, 70% to 90% seen once. Sequences were obtained from peripheral blood. These receptors all come from a man in his forties with acute or convalescent COVID-19. CDR3s include the opening cysteine and the closing phenylalanine or tryptophan. A D gene is named only where the DNA matches it firmly. Only some rows state a clone size, as once, few, many or a class for expanded clones.

j_gene | d_gene | v_gene | abundance | CDR3aa | CDR3nt
TRBJ1-2 | . | TRBV5-1 | . | CASSLASTGNLYGYTF | TGCGCCAGCAGCTTGGCCAGCACAGGGAACCTTTATGGCTACACCTTC
TRBJ2-1 | TRBD2 | TRBV18 | . | CASSPRELADYNEQFF | TGTGCCAGCTCACCACGCGAACTAGCGGACTACAATGAGCAGTTCTTC
TRBJ1-5 | TRBD1 | TRBV10-3 | . | CAISNTGGDNQPQHF | TGTGCCATCAGTAATACAGGGGGCGACAATCAGCCCCAGCATTTT
TRBJ1-2 | TRBD1 | TRBV9 | . | CASSVGLRDSQSYTF | TGTGCCAGCAGCGTAGGGCTCCGGGACAGTCAAAGCTACACCTTC
TRBJ2-2 | TRBD2 | TRBV7-2 | . | CASSPRSGGLQKNTGELFF | TGTGCCAGCAGCCCAAGGAGCGGGGGGCTTCAAAAAAACACCGGGGAGCTGTTTTTT
TRBJ2-1 | TRBD1 | TRBV7-3 | . | CASSFFEGAGEQFF | TGTGCCAGCAGCTTTTTCGAGGGGGCGGGTGAGCAGTTCTTC
TRBJ1-2 | . | TRBV4-3 | . | CASSQDRGTGYTF | TGCGCCAGCAGCCAAGATCGGGGGACGGGCTACACCTTC
TRBJ2-3 | . | TRBV11-3 | once | CASSSGMVERETHPTDTQYF | TGTGCCAGCAGCTCAGGAATGGTGGAGAGGGAGACGCATCCCACAGATACGCAGTATTTT
TRBJ2-3 | TRBD1 | TRBV6-1 | . | CASREGLGGAVTQYF | TGTGCCAGCAGGGAAGGGTTAGGGGGCGCAGTTACGCAGTATTTT
TRBJ1-5 | . | TRBV28 | . | CASSFSRGNQPQHF | TGTGCCAGCAGTTTTTCGCGAGGGAATCAGCCCCAGCATTTT
TRBJ2-1 | . | TRBV7-8 | . | CASSSPSSGTGYNEQFF | TGTGCCAGCAGCTCTCCCTCAAGTGGAACAGGGTACAATGAGCAGTTCTTC
TRBJ2-1 | TRBD1 | TRBV5-4 | . | CASSLRTGISHEQFF | TGTGCCAGCAGCTTGCGGACAGGGATTTCCCATGAGCAGTTCTTC
TRBJ1-2 | . | TRBV5-1 | . | CASSHGDYGYTF | TGCGCCAGCAGCCACGGGGACTATGGCTACACCTTC
TRBJ1-3 | . | TRBV14 | . | CASSVGGLGNTIYF | TGTGCCAGCAGTGTGGGAGGTCTTGGAAACACCATATATTTT
TRBJ2-3 | TRBD2 | TRBV3-1/TRBV3-2 | . | CASSGGANTQYF | TGTGCCAGCTCGGGGGGTGCTAATACGCAGTATTTT
TRBJ1-4 | . | TRBV18 | . | CASSPVRGGWNEKLFF | TGTGCCAGCTCACCGGTCCGGGGGGGTTGGAATGAAAAACTGTTTTTT
TRBJ2-7 | . | TRBV7-6 | . | CASSPVGGLAYEQYF | TGTGCCAGCAGCCCAGTAGGTGGACTTGCCTACGAGCAGTACTTC
TRBJ2-7 | TRBD2 | TRBV11-2 | . | CASSLIKGLAVRGEQYF | TGTGCCAGCAGCCTAATAAAGGGACTAGCGGTTAGGGGGGAGCAGTACTTC
TRBJ2-7 | TRBD2 | TRBV15 | once | CATSRDMRLAGNEQYF | TGTGCCACCAGCAGAGATATGAGACTAGCGGGAAACGAGCAGTACTTC
TRBJ2-7 | TRBD2 | TRBV7-6 | . | CASSVLAGGAYEQYF | TGTGCCAGCAGCGTACTAGCGGGGGGCGCCTACGAGCAGTACTTC
TRBJ1-3 | . | TRBV28 | . | CASRSPLGSSGNTIYF | TGTGCCAGCAGATCTCCCCTAGGGAGCTCTGGAAACACCATATATTTT
TRBJ1-1 | TRBD1 | TRBV5-1 | . | CASSLNGQGSTEAFF | TGCGCCAGCAGCTTGAATGGACAGGGGTCAACTGAAGCTTTCTTT
TRBJ2-1 | . | TRBV7-8 | . | CASSLAGGRPYNEQFF | TGTGCCAGCAGCTTAGCTGGGGGGAGGCCCTACAATGAGCAGTTCTTC
TRBJ1-1 | TRBD1 | TRBV19 | . | CASSNPFFLQGAKSEAFF | TGTGCCAGTAGTAACCCCTTCTTCTTACAGGGGGCAAAATCTGAAGCTTTCTTT
TRBJ2-3 | TRBD2 | TRBV5-5 | . | CASSPGLQDTDTQYF | TGTGCCAGCAGCCCGGGACTACAGGACACAGATACGCAGTATTTT
TRBJ2-1 | . | TRBV5-5 | . | CASSLNKGHNEQFF | TGTGCCAGCAGCTTGAACAAGGGGCACAATGAGCAGTTCTTC
TRBJ1-6 | TRBD1 | TRBV5-4 | . | CASSSQGDHSPLHF | TGTGCCAGCAGCTCACAGGGGGATCATTCACCCCTCCACTTT
TRBJ2-3 | . | TRBV9 | . | CASSRLTDTQYF | TGTGCCAGCAGCAGACTAACAGATACGCAGTATTTT
TRBJ2-5 | TRBD1 | TRBV28 | . | CASTRQGAGTQYF | TGTGCCAGCACGAGGCAGGGGGCAGGAACCCAGTACTTC
TRBJ1-1 | . | TRBV27 | . | CASSPRGHKAFF | TGTGCCAGCAGTCCGCGGGGGCACAAAGCTTTCTTT
TRBJ2-7 | TRBD1 | TRBV27 | . | CASQRTGSYEQYF | TGTGCCAGCCAAAGGACAGGGTCCTACGAGCAGTACTTC
TRBJ1-4 | . | TRBV19 | . | CASSIGQSNEKLFF | TGTGCCAGTAGTATTGGACAGTCTAATGAAAAACTGTTTTTT
TRBJ1-3 | . | TRBV7-2 | . | CASSFPRVSGNTIYF | TGTGCCAGCAGCTTCCCTCGGGTCTCTGGAAACACCATATATTTT
TRBJ1-6 | TRBD1 | TRBV28 | . | CASSRGMDRSSSPLHF | TGTGCCAGCAGCCGCGGGATGGACAGGTCATCTTCACCCCTCCACTTT
TRBJ2-2 | . | TRBV12-3/TRBV12-4 | . | CASRETDGELFF | TGTGCCAGCCGCGAAACAGACGGGGAGCTGTTTTTT
TRBJ2-7 | . | TRBV2 | . | CASSDRAPAYEQYF | TGTGCCAGCAGTGACAGGGCTCCCGCCTACGAGCAGTACTTC
TRBJ2-1 | TRBD2 | TRBV5-8 | . | CASSSGTSESNEQFF | TGTGCCAGCAGCTCCGGGACTAGCGAGAGCAATGAGCAGTTCTTC
TRBJ2-1 | TRBD1 | TRBV7-6 | . | CASSLAGGTGVGEQFF | TGTGCCAGCAGCTTAGCCGGCGGGACAGGGGTGGGTGAGCAGTTCTTC
TRBJ2-3 | TRBD2 | TRBV6-2/TRBV6-3 | . | CASSYSSGRATDTQYF | TGTGCCAGCAGTTACTCTAGCGGGAGAGCCACAGATACGCAGTATTTT
TRBJ1-2 | TRBD1 | TRBV2 | . | CATRETGVIFTF | TGTGCCACCCGGGAGACAGGGGTGATTTTCACCTTC
TRBJ2-1 | TRBD1 | TRBV2 | once | CASTTGYGRNEQFF | TGTGCCAGCACGACAGGGTACGGGCGGAATGAGCAGTTCTTC
TRBJ2-5 | . | TRBV10-2 | . | CASSEGRREVETQYF | TGCGCCAGCAGTGAAGGTCGCAGGGAGGTGGAGACCCAGTACTTC
TRBJ2-1 | . | TRBV13 | . | CASSLAGGYNEQFF | TGTGCCAGCAGCTTAGCGGGTGGATACAATGAGCAGTTCTTC
TRBJ2-5 | . | TRBV25-1 | . | CASSEYSRETQYF | TGTGCCAGCAGTGAATATTCGAGAGAGACCCAGTACTTC
TRBJ1-2 | . | TRBV5-4 | . | CASSLDPGRSGYTF | TGTGCCAGCAGCTTGGACCCAGGGCGTAGTGGCTACACCTTC
TRBJ2-2 | . | TRBV6-4 | . | CASSEYGSGTGELFF | TGTGCCAGCAGTGAATATGGGTCGGGCACCGGGGAGCTGTTTTTT